Shown below are 23 T cell receptor beta chains from a single sample sequenced in a study of T cell repertoires in cytomegalovirus infection. TCRdb analysed the reads with MiXCR anew, one entry per CDR3 protein. Among some 560,000 distinct CDR3 sequences listed, around 40% were seen once. No antigen is known for these receptors. This specimen consisted of cultured PBMCs, obtained from culture after CMV antigen stimulation. The receptors shown here come from a human donor in good health (CMV status not recorded). Some clones in this sample may be carry-over from other donors' samples.

This clonotype has ten or more counts. The CDR3: CASSATELNQPQHF. CDR3 sequence (DNA): TGTGCCAGCAGCGCGACAGAACTCAATCAGCCCCAGCATTTT. The chain is built from TRBV12-3 or TRBV12-4 and TRBJ1-5; a possible D gene is TRBD1 (5 bases). The V end lost 6 bases, the J end lost 3 bases, and 12 bases lay between the germline ends. The CDR3 totals 14 residues.

The chain recombines TRBV6-1 with TRBJ2-3; TRBD2 matches 8 bases. Germline trimming cut 2 bases from V and 2 bases from J; bases unmatched to any gene: 6. Germline V gene data show CDR1 as MNHNS and CDR2 as SASEGT. The length of the CDR3 is 16 residues. The CDR3 DNA follows: TGTGCCAGCAGTGAATGGGCGGGAGGCCTCACAGATACGCAGTATTTT. Translating gives CASSEWAGGLTDTQYF.

DNA of the CDR3: TGTGCCAGCAGCTTAGCTAGCGGGCCGTCGGATGAGCAGTTCTTC. This encodes CASSLASGPSDEQFF. This chain connects TRBV7-2 to TRBJ2-1; TRBD2 aligns across 7 bases. The germline CDR1 and CDR2 sequences are SGHTA and FQGNSA. CDR3 length: 15 amino acids. Trimming cost V 0 bases and J 8 bases; bases outside gene matches: 7.

This clonotype was seen a handful of times. The chain links TRBV7-8 to TRBJ1-1, with 7 bases identical to TRBD1. Germline assignment: CDR1 SGHVS and CDR2 FQNEAQ. Unmatched junction bases numbered 8, after V lost 5 bases and J lost 5 bases. The CDR3 runs to 14 residues. The CDR3 is CASSRRQGQTEAFF. The DNA for the CDR3 is TGTGCCAGCAGCCGCCGACAGGGTCAAACTGAAGCTTTCTTT.

This clonotype was seen only a few times. The V gene is TRBV10-3, the J gene TRBJ2-3; TRBD2 is a possible D gene (6 bases). The V gene lost 11 bases and the J gene lost 10 bases, with 16 bases spanning the gap. CDR1 ENHRY and CDR2 SYGVKD come from the germline V gene. The CDR3 spans 11 residues. CDR3 nucleotides: TGTGCCGCCAGGACCGGGACTGCGCAGTATTTT. This codes for CAARTGTAQYF.

The chain links TRBV7-2 to TRBJ1-5, with 9 bases lining up with TRBD1. Germline lookup yields CDR1 SGHTA and CDR2 FQGNSA. The CDR3 covers 14 residues. V lost 7 bases to trimming and J lost 4 bases; unmatched junction nucleotides: 5. The CDR3 bases are TGTGCCAGCAACTGGGGGACAGGGAATCAGCCCCAGCATTTT. Protein: CASNWGTGNQPQHF.

The J gene is TRBJ1-4, the V gene TRBV5-1; no firm D call. Germline CDR1 is SGHRS and CDR2 is YFSETQ. V lost 0 bases and J lost 5, with 8 bases in between. CDR3 length equals 14 residues. The CDR3 bases are TGCGCCAGCAGCTTGGACACCGCCAATGAAAAACTGTTTTTT. This sequence encodes CASSLDTANEKLFF.

The CDR3 region is CASSYGGQGSSYGYTF. Written as DNA, the CDR3 is TGTGCCAGCAGCTACGGAGGACAGGGTAGCAGTTATGGCTACACCTTC. The V call is TRBV7-2, the J call TRBJ1-2; 8 bases are shared with TRBD1. The germline CDR1 and CDR2 sequences are SGHTA and FQGNSA. CDR3 length: 16 amino acids. The V and J ends lost 4 bases and 5 bases, in that order; junction bases with no gene match: 12.

This chain joins TRBV20-1 and TRBJ1-5; 7 bases fit TRBD1. From germline, CDR1 is DFQATT and CDR2 SNEGSKA (reference sequence). The J segment lost 5 bases and the V segment lost 3 bases, leaving 1 base of the junction unmatched. The CDR3 is 12 amino acids. The CDR3 spells CSASRGHQPQHF. CDR3 DNA sequence: TGCAGTGCTAGTAGGGGGCATCAGCCCCAGCATTTT.

The chain joins TRBV4-1 to TRBJ2-4; 7 bases match TRBD2. V lost 4 bases, J lost 4 bases, and 13 bases stayed unmatched. Germline CDR1 is MGHRA and CDR2 is YSYEKL. This CDR3 region has 17 residues. The CDR3, as DNA: TGCGCCAGCAGCCGCTTAATGCGGGGGAGGGAGAAAAACATTCAGTACTTC. It encodes CASSRLMRGREKNIQYF.

This clonotype was counted once. The chain employs TRBV12-3 or TRBV12-4 and TRBJ1-5; 10 nucleotides align to TRBD1. CDR3 length: 15 amino acids. The V segment lost 8 bases and the J segment 11 bases; nucleotides outside the gene matches: 15. For the CDR3, the DNA is TGTGCCAGCGCTTTATTGGGGACAGGGGCGGACTCCCAGCATTTT. It is translated as CASALLGTGADSQHF.

The chain employs TRBV7-9 and TRBJ2-5; 10 bases match TRBD2. The CDR3 has 14 amino acids. Trimming took 5 bases from V and 5 from J; bases not matched to a gene: 5. Germline V lookup: CDR1 SEHNR, CDR2 FQNEAQ (reference sequence). CDR3 DNA sequence: TGTGCCAGCAGCGCTAGCGGGGGCATGGAGACCCAGTACTTC. This gives the protein CASSASGGMETQYF. The full variable domain, completed using reference TRBV7-9 and TRBJ2-5, is DTGVSQNPRHKITKRGQNVTFRCDPISEHNRLYWYRQTLGQGPEFLTYFQNEAQLEKSRLLSDRFSAERPKGSFSTLEIQRTEQGDSAMYLCASSASGGMETQYFGPGTRLLVL.

This clonotype has at least ten counts. The chain links TRBV7-9 to TRBJ2-7; possibly TRBD1 for D (6 bases). The V end lost 5 bases, the J end lost 0 bases, and 23 bases lay between the germline ends. The germline V gene has CDR1 SEHNR and CDR2 FQNEAQ (reference sequence). This CDR3 spans 18 amino acids. Here the CDR3 reads CASSPKPYRAVSSYEQYF. CDR3 DNA sequence: TGTGCCAGCAGCCCGAAGCCTTACAGGGCAGTAAGCTCCTACGAGCAGTACTTC.

V gene TRBV4-1 combines with J gene TRBJ1-2; D is possibly TRBD1 (5 bases). Trimming cost V 0 bases and J 8 bases, with 7 bases left between them. The CDR3 covers 12 residues. Germline V gene sequence: CDR1 MGHRA, CDR2 YSYEKL. The CDR3 spells CASSQDGGGYTF. CDR3 nucleotides: TGCGCCAGCAGCCAAGATGGGGGAGGCTACACCTTC.

V is TRBV7-8 and J is TRBJ1-2; 9 positions match TRBD1. CDR3 length equals 14 residues. V shed 2 bases, J shed 8 bases, and the junction held 6 bases outside the gene matches. Germline CDR1 SGHVS, CDR2 FQNEAQ. The CDR3 region has the DNA TGTGCCAGCAGCTTAATGGGACAGGGAGGCGGCTACACCTTC. It yields the protein CASSLMGQGGGYTF.

In nucleotides, the CDR3 is TGTGCCAGCAGCAGCCGGACGGGATCTCACTACGAGCAGTACTTC. Translated, it gives CASSSRTGSHYEQYF. The chain combines TRBV7-2 with TRBJ2-7; a weak D match, TRBD2 (5 bases). The ends were cut back, 5 bases at V and 3 bases at J, with 17 bases in the middle. Germline loops: CDR1 SGHTA, CDR2 FQGNSA. The CDR3 is 15 amino acids.

There are a few counts of this clonotype. V usage is TRBV11-3 and J usage is TRBJ2-1, with 11 bases fitting TRBD1. V was pared by 5 bases and J by 7 bases, with 7 bases of the junction left unmatched. Germline V CDR1 and CDR2: SGHNT, YENEEA. CDR3 size: 15 residues. CDR3 sequence reads: CASSRGQGAGNEQFF. For the CDR3, the DNA is TGTGCCAGCAGCCGAGGACAGGGGGCAGGGAATGAGCAGTTCTTC.

The gene calls are TRBV5-4 and TRBJ2-1; D tentatively reads TRBD1 or TRBD2 (6 bases each). Germline V gives CDR1 SGHNT, CDR2 YYREEE (reference sequence). The V and J ends lost 3 bases and 0 bases respectively, with 19 bases between them. The CDR3 length is 18 residues. The CDR3 DNA reads as TGTGCCAGCAGCTCGTCGGGGTCGGGGGCGGGCTCCTACAATGAGCAGTTCTTC. It translates to CASSSSGSGAGSYNEQFF.

In its sample, this clonotype was seen many times. V and J are TRBV7-2 and TRBJ2-3, with a weak D call TRBD2 (6 bases). The germline V gene encodes CDR1 SGHTA and CDR2 FQGNSA. This CDR3 comprises 13 residues. V gave up 3 bases and J gave up 9 bases, with 13 bases separating them. In nucleotides, the CDR3 is TGTGCCAGCAGCTTGGGGGGACTTCTCACGCAGTATTTT. As protein: CASSLGGLLTQYF.

This clonotype has just a few counts. V is TRBV7-2 and J is TRBJ1-1, with unresolved D. The CDR3 sequence is 13 residues long. V lost 5 bases and J 3 bases, leaving 10 bases between the germline ends. The V gene's germline CDR1 is SGHTA and CDR2 FQGNSA. CDR3 sequence: CASSRQKYTEAFF. As DNA, the CDR3 is TGTGCCAGCAGCCGCCAGAAATACACTGAAGCTTTCTTT.

This clonotype was observed a handful of times. The CDR3 DNA sequence: TGTGCCAGCAGCAGGGCGGGGGGGGACGAGCAGTACTTC. Its translation is CASSRAGGDEQYF. V usage is TRBV7-9 and J usage is TRBJ2-7, with TRBD2 identical over 9 bases. Germline V gene data show CDR1 as SEHNR and CDR2 as FQNEAQ (reference sequence). CDR3 length equals 13 residues. With 5 bases clipped from V and 5 bases from J, the junction kept 4 bases outside the gene matches.

This clonotype was seen more than once but under ten times. The chain is built from TRBV9 and TRBJ1-1, with D possibly matching TRBD1 (5 bases). The CDR3 has 14 amino acids. The germline CDR1 and CDR2 sequences are SGDLS and YYNGEE. V lost 3 bases and J lost 1, with 10 bases in between. CDR3 sequence: CASSAHTGNTEAFF. CDR3 bases: TGTGCCAGCAGCGCCCACACAGGGAACACTGAAGCTTTCTTT.

The chain employs TRBV12-3 or TRBV12-4 and TRBJ2-3; TRBD1 is a possible D gene (5 bases). V was shortened by 6 bases and J by 4 bases, with 17 bases between the two germline ends. The CDR3 loop spans 15 amino acids. This CDR3 reads CASSSGILSADTQYF. The CDR3 nucleotides read TGTGCCAGCAGCTCAGGGATCTTGTCAGCAGATACGCAGTATTTT.